Shown below are 28 T cell receptor beta chains from a single sample sequenced in a study of T-cell reconstitution after alpha-beta-depleted transplantation in children. TCRbeta library preparation incorporated unique molecular identifiers. Each CDR3 protein is one row after TCRdb ran MiXCR on the PCR reads. The sample includes 280,000 or so distinct CDR3 sequences, roughly 11% of them seen just once. The specimen was peripheral blood, collected 180 days after TCRalphabeta/CD19-depleted stem cell transplant. All receptors come from a male patient aged 2-15 years who had a stem cell transplant for chronic granulomatous disease, so the T cells may come from the graft donor.

This clonotype was seen many times. The rearrangement uses TRBV29-1 and TRBJ1-4; TRBD1 might be the D (5 bases). V was cut by 4 bases and J by 10 bases, with 22 bases left in between. The CDR3 length is 15 residues. Germline V lookup: CDR1 SQVTM, CDR2 ANQGSEA. The CDR3 loop reads CSVGGQGLGDGKLFF. The CDR3 DNA is TGCAGCGTTGGGGGCCAGGGCCTTGGTGATGGAAAACTGTTTTTT.

Here the CDR3 DNA reads TGTGCCAGCGCGCAGGGCCGACCTAACTCTGGAAACACCATATATTTT. Amino acids: CASAQGRPNSGNTIYF. This chain links TRBV18 with TRBJ1-3; D perhaps matches TRBD1 (5 bases). Trimming took off 8 bases at V and 0 bases at J, with 17 bases between the two ends. This CDR3 has 16 residues. CDR1 KGHSH and CDR2 LQKENI come from the germline V gene.

This clonotype was observed many times. V usage is TRBV4-3 and J usage is TRBJ2-2; TRBD2 aligns across 11 bases. The CDR3 totals 18 residues. Germline V lookup: CDR1 LGHNA, CDR2 YSLEER. V lost 4 bases and J lost 3; bases outside the gene matches: 10. Here the CDR3 reads CASSPFSGGAVDTGELFF. The CDR3 region has the DNA TGCGCCAGCAGCCCATTTAGCGGGGGGGCCGTCGACACCGGGGAGCTGTTTTTT.

As to this clonotype: This clone may be a read error of a much larger clone one base away. DNA of the CDR3: TGTGCCAGCAGCGGCCGAGCGGGAGGCGCCAATGAGCAGTCCTTC. Translating it yields CASSGRAGGANEQSF. The genes are TRBV12-3 or TRBV12-4 and TRBJ2-1; 9 bases match TRBD2. This CDR3 region has 15 residues.

This clonotype was seen ten or more times. The gene calls are TRBV5-6 and TRBJ2-7, with D possibly called TRBD1 or TRBD2 (5 bases each). The CDR3 covers 14 residues. Germline V gene data show CDR1 as SGHDT and CDR2 as YYEEEE. Trimming took 1 base from V and 1 from J, leaving 9 bases between them. CDR3 sequence reads: CASSLKGRSYEQYF. CDR3 nucleotides: TGTGCCAGCAGCTTGAAGGGGAGATCCTACGAGCAGTACTTC.

This clonotype was detected ten times or more. The chain carries TRBV27 and TRBJ2-7; possibly TRBD1 for D (6 bases). The CDR3 has 18 residues. Germline V gene sequence: CDR1 MNHEY, CDR2 SMNVEV (reference sequence). Trimming pared 6 bases from V and 2 bases from J, leaving 26 bases between. DNA of the CDR3: TGTGCCAGCAGCTTAGCTCTGTTTCCGGGACACACAACCTACGAGCAGTACTTC. Translating gives CASSLALFPGHTTYEQYF.

Many counts were recorded for this clonotype. V gene TRBV12-3 or TRBV12-4 combines with J gene TRBJ2-1; 9 nucleotides agree with TRBD1. This CDR3 has 16 amino acids. Germline trimming cut 5 bases from V and 7 bases from J; bases unmatched to any gene: 12. CDR3 bases: TGTGCCAGCAGTCCTCAGGGGACAGGGTTTTTGAATGAGCAGTTCTTC. It codes for CASSPQGTGFLNEQFF.

V gene TRBV25-1 combines with J gene TRBJ1-2; D might be TRBD1 (5 bases). The V end lost 3 bases, the J end lost 5 bases, and 10 bases lay between the germline ends. The CDR3 has 13 amino acids. CDR1 and CDR2 (germline): MGHDK, SYGVNS. Written as DNA, the CDR3 is TGTGCCAGCAGTGACGGGACGAGGTATGGCTACACCTTC. This translates into CASSDGTRYGYTF.

There are many counts of this clonotype. This chain connects TRBV29-1 to TRBJ2-7; 16 bases are a match to TRBD2. V shed 4 bases, J shed 2 bases, and the junction held 5 bases outside the gene matches. Germline lookup yields CDR1 SQVTM and CDR2 ANQGSEA. This CDR3 comprises 16 residues. CDR3 residues: CSVGGTSGRAAYEQYF. The CDR3 bases are TGCAGCGTTGGTGGGACTAGCGGGAGGGCCGCCTACGAGCAGTACTTC.

This clonotype was observed many times. The chain is built from TRBV5-1 and TRBJ2-7; 9 nucleotides line up with TRBD1. Germline loops: CDR1 SGHRS, CDR2 YFSETQ. V was pared by 4 bases and J by 3 bases, with 14 bases of the junction left unmatched. The CDR3 is 17 residues long. CDR3 coding DNA: TGCGCCAGCAGCAGATCCGGGACAGGGTCTCGGAACTACGAGCAGTACTTC. Protein product: CASSRSGTGSRNYEQYF.

This clonotype was observed many times. CDR3 protein: CASSVTGTSGYNEQFF. As DNA, the CDR3 is TGCGCCAGCAGCGTCACCGGGACTAGCGGATACAATGAGCAGTTCTTC. This chain connects TRBV5-1 to TRBJ2-1; 11 bases are a match to TRBD2. Unmatched junction bases numbered 7, after V lost 4 bases and J lost 4 bases. This CDR3 contains 16 residues. Per germline, CDR1 SGHRS and CDR2 YFSETQ. The full variable domain, its missing parts supplied by reference TRBV5-1 and TRBJ2-1, is KAGVTQTPRYLIKTRGQQVTLSCSPISGHRSVSWYQQTPGQGLQFLFEYFSETQRNKGNFPGRFSGRQFSNSRSEMNVSTLELGDSALYLCASSVTGTSGYNEQFFGPGTRLTVL.

This clonotype occurred many times. V usage is TRBV5-6 and J usage is TRBJ2-5; 10 bases fit TRBD2. With 2 bases clipped from V and 2 bases from J, the junction kept 9 bases outside the gene matches. Germline V gene sequence: CDR1 SGHDT, CDR2 YYEEEE. The CDR3 runs to 17 residues. CDR3 region: CASSFPPTSGDQETQYF. The CDR3 DNA reads as TGTGCCAGCAGCTTTCCCCCAACTAGCGGGGATCAAGAGACCCAGTACTTC.

This clonotype was seen at least ten times. The chain links TRBV12-5 to TRBJ2-5; the match to TRBD2 covers 9 bases. The CDR3 loop spans 15 amino acids. Germline CDR1 reads LGHNT; CDR2 reads FRNRAP. The V and J ends lost 6 bases and 7 bases, in that order; junction bases with no gene match: 12. The CDR3 nucleotides read TGTGCTAGTGGCCCAGGACTAGCGAATGGCGGGACCCAGTACTTC. Translated: CASGPGLANGGTQYF.

This clonotype came up many times. The rearrangement uses TRBV6-4 and TRBJ2-3, with D perhaps given as TRBD1 or TRBD2 (5 bases each). V lost 3 bases to trimming and J lost 0 bases, with 7 bases between them. Germline-derived CDR1 and CDR2 are MRHNA and SNTAGT. The CDR3 has 14 amino acids. This chain's CDR3 is CASSEGDSTDTQYF. In nucleotides, the CDR3 is TGTGCCAGCAGTGAGGGGGACAGCACAGATACGCAGTATTTT.

The chain has TRBV7-8 and TRBJ2-1; 8 nucleotides align to TRBD2. Germline trimming cut 4 bases from V and 7 bases from J; bases unmatched to any gene: 12. Germline V gene lookup returns CDR1 SGHVS and CDR2 FQNEAQ. CDR3 length: 16 residues. The CDR3 loop reads CASSSSSGPNGNEQFF. The CDR3 DNA is TGTGCCAGCAGCTCATCTAGCGGGCCCAACGGGAATGAGCAGTTCTTC.

This clonotype came up a few times. In DNA, the CDR3 is TGTGCCAGCAGCTCACATGGGAGTAATGAAAAACTGTTTTTT. This gives the protein CASSSHGSNEKLFF. The chain uses TRBV7-2 and TRBJ1-4; D not certain. CDR1 is SGHTA, CDR2 FQGNSA, per germline. This CDR3 region has 14 residues. V dropped 4 bases and J dropped 4 bases, with 10 bases sitting between them.

This clonotype was seen ten or more times. This chain joins TRBV12-3 or TRBV12-4 and TRBJ2-1; 14 bases fit TRBD2. Germline trimming cut 5 bases from V and 10 bases from J; bases unmatched to any gene: 10. This CDR3 has 16 residues. CDR3 sequence (DNA): TGTGCCAGCAGTCGCGCTGGGACTAGCGGGAGAAAAGAGCAGTTCTTC. This codes for CASSRAGTSGRKEQFF.

For this clonotype: A read error is possible here, since a much larger clone lies one base away. Here the CDR3 omits its conserved ending phenylalanine or tryptophan, so a read error is the likely source. The CDR3: CASSLRAGVSYEQYS. CDR3 sequence (DNA): TGTGCCAGCAGCCTCCGGGCAGGGGTCTCCTACGAGCAGTACTCC. The chain combines TRBV11-2 with TRBJ2-7, with TRBD1 as a possible D gene (6 bases). The CDR3 contains 15 residues. V was trimmed by 5 bases and J by 0 bases, leaving 14 bases between them. CDR1 is SGHAT, CDR2 FQNNGV, per germline.

At least ten counts were recorded for this clonotype. The rearrangement links TRBV24-1 to TRBJ2-7; D not resolved. Trimming took 8 bases from V and 7 from J, leaving 23 bases between them. The V gene's germline CDR1 is KGHDR and CDR2 SFDVKD. The CDR3 runs 15 residues. The CDR3 bases are TGTGCCACCACCCCTGGCCGGAAGAACCCCTGGGAGCAGTACTTC. Translation: CATTPGRKNPWEQYF.

There are many counts of this clonotype. The chain has TRBV7-9 and TRBJ2-7; the D gene is possibly TRBD2 (6 bases). The germline gives CDR1 SEHNR, CDR2 FQNEAQ (reference sequence). The germline V and J ends were trimmed by 2 bases and 7 bases, with 9 bases remaining between them. The CDR3 sequence is 12 residues long. DNA for the CDR3: TGTGCCAGCAGCTTAACGGGGGTTGAGCAGTACTTC. Translation: CASSLTGVEQYF.

As for this clonotype: A much larger clone is a single base away; this may be a read error. J is TRBJ1-2 and V is TRBV28; 9 nucleotides agree with TRBD1. Per the germline V gene, CDR1 is MDHEN and CDR2 is SYDVKM. The CDR3 is made up of 16 amino acids. The CDR3 reads CASSTGTGIPNYGDTF. The DNA for the CDR3 is TGTGCCAGCAGTACCGGGACAGGGATTCCTAACTATGGCGACACCTTC.

Only a few counts were recorded for this clonotype. V usage is TRBV2 and J usage is TRBJ1-1; D unresolved. Germline V gene data show CDR1 as SNHLY and CDR2 as FYNNEI. V lost 6 bases and J 1 base, leaving 9 bases between the germline ends. The CDR3 covers 13 residues. In DNA form, the CDR3 reads TGTGCCAGCAGCGGAGATAGGAACACTGAAGCTTTCTTT. Amino acids: CASSGDRNTEAFF. The variable domain in full, with the rest retrieved from reference TRBV2 and TRBJ1-1, is EPEVTQTPSHQVTQMGQEVILRCVPISNHLYFYWYRQILGQKVEFLVSFYNNEISEKSEIFDDQFSVERPDGSNFTLKIRSTKLEDSAMYFCASSGDRNTEAFFGQGTRLTVV.

This clonotype was found many times. This chain connects TRBV7-2 to TRBJ1-2; 10 nucleotides line up with TRBD1. The germline gives CDR1 SGHTA, CDR2 FQGNSA. The junction had 7 bases not matched to a gene; V was cut back by 5 bases and J by 7 bases. The CDR3 runs 14 residues. CDR3 residues: CASSPDRGRLGYTF. CDR3 DNA: TGTGCCAGCAGCCCCGACAGGGGGCGTCTTGGCTACACCTTC.

This clonotype was found many times. The rearrangement joins TRBV15 to TRBJ2-6; no clear D. Trimming took 0 bases from V and 0 from J, leaving 9 bases between them. Germline assignment: CDR1 LNHNV and CDR2 YYDKDF (reference sequence). There are 17 residues in the CDR3. As DNA, the CDR3 is TGTGCCACCAGCAGAGATCTGATCCACTCTGGGGCCAACGTCCTGACTTTC. As protein: CATSRDLIHSGANVLTF.

CDR3: CAPTWRLIAKNIQYF. The CDR3, as DNA: TGTGCCCCGACTTGGCGTCTGATAGCCAAAAACATTCAGTACTTC. V gene TRBV5-8 combines with J gene TRBJ2-4; D call uncertain. There are 15 residues in the CDR3. The germline V and J ends were trimmed by 10 bases and 0 bases, with 17 bases remaining between them. In germline, CDR1 is SGHTS, CDR2 YDEGEE.

With regard to this clonotype: This may be a read error, as it is one base from a much larger clone. The rearrangement uses TRBV9 and TRBJ2-7; D possibly corresponds to TRBD2 (6 bases). Germline lookup yields CDR1 SGDLS and CDR2 YYNGEE. CDR3 size: 14 residues. The CDR3 sequence: CASSVDPGAREQSF. The CDR3 DNA is TGTGCCAGCAGCGTAGACCCGGGAGCGCGTGAGCAGTCCTTC.

This chain links TRBV7-8 with TRBJ2-3; a possible D gene is TRBD2 (5 bases). Trimming removed 6 bases from V and 6 bases from J, with 13 bases in between. CDR3 length: 13 amino acids. Germline V gives CDR1 SGHVS, CDR2 FQNEAQ. The CDR3 coding sequence is TGTGCCAGCAGATCACGGGAACAGGATACGCAGTATTTT. Protein sequence: CASRSREQDTQYF.

This clonotype showed up many times. CDR3 residues: CASSQMGQETQYF. CDR3 in DNA: TGTGCCAGCAGCCAAATGGGGCAAGAGACCCAGTACTTC. The rearrangement uses TRBV14 and TRBJ2-5; D ambiguous. Germline CDR1 SGHDN, CDR2 FVKESK. Trimming stripped 2 bases from V and 2 bases from J, with 6 bases between. The CDR3 covers 13 residues.